This is a list of T cell receptor beta chains from one sample in a study of blood T cell repertoires in COVID-19. The data were produced by immunoSEQ multiplex PCR, yet TCRdb's version contains in-frame clones alone and is incomplete. The sample lists around 200,000 clones, 65% to 85% occurring once. The sample comprised PBMCs or T cells enriched from blood (not recorded which). These receptors were obtained from a woman between 35 and 50 years old with acute COVID-19. CDR3s leave out the opening cysteine and the closing phenylalanine or tryptophan. Fields, in order: CDR3 length, D gene, J gene, V gene, CDR3 protein. The D gene is left open where the match is weak.

len: 13; d_gene: TRBD1; j_gene: TRBJ1-4; v_gene: TRBV10-3; CDR3aa: AISERDSPNEKLF
len: 13; d_gene: NA; j_gene: TRBJ1-3; v_gene: TRBV4-1; CDR3aa: ASSQGQFSGNTIY
len: 12; d_gene: TRBD1; j_gene: TRBJ1-4; v_gene: TRBV5-1; CDR3aa: ASSRRDRNEKLF
len: 13; d_gene: NA; j_gene: TRBJ1-4; v_gene: TRBV28; CDR3aa: ASSGGHATNEKLF
len: 13; d_gene: NA; j_gene: TRBJ1-5; v_gene: TRBV7-2; CDR3aa: ASRPGLYSNQPQH
len: 13; d_gene: TRBD1; j_gene: TRBJ1-6; v_gene: TRBV11-2; CDR3aa: ASSLNRGQNSPLH
len: 12; d_gene: TRBD1; j_gene: TRBJ2-7; v_gene: TRBV30; CDR3aa: AWSTGQGFYEQY
len: 11; d_gene: NA; j_gene: TRBJ1-2; v_gene: TRBV6-5; CDR3aa: ASNRGEGNGYT
len: 12; d_gene: TRBD1; j_gene: TRBJ2-2; v_gene: TRBV6-6; CDR3aa: ASSYHRGDGELF
len: 12; d_gene: NA; j_gene: TRBJ2-1; v_gene: TRBV5-1; CDR3aa: ASSLRGGSREQF
len: 12; d_gene: TRBD1; j_gene: TRBJ2-7; v_gene: TRBV19; CDR3aa: ASSIGRTGYEQY
len: 12; d_gene: NA; j_gene: TRBJ1-2; v_gene: TRBV18; CDR3aa: ASSPPSGLYGYT
len: 8; d_gene: NA; j_gene: TRBJ1-4; v_gene: TRBV23-1; CDR3aa: ASSGEKLF
len: 15; d_gene: TRBD1; j_gene: TRBJ2-7; v_gene: TRBV28; CDR3aa: ASSLWRYEGQGPEQY
len: 11; d_gene: NA; j_gene: TRBJ1-4; v_gene: TRBV29-1; CDR3aa: SVASQLNEKLF
len: 15; d_gene: TRBD2; j_gene: TRBJ2-3; v_gene: TRBV9; CDR3aa: ASSPLPRLAVTDTQY
len: 12; d_gene: NA; j_gene: TRBJ1-2; v_gene: TRBV3-1/TRBV3-2; CDR3aa: ASSQDSRGYGYT
len: 13; d_gene: NA; j_gene: TRBJ1-4; v_gene: TRBV3-1/TRBV3-2; CDR3aa: ASSPLTVGGEKLF
len: 14; d_gene: TRBD2; j_gene: TRBJ2-3; v_gene: TRBV7-9; CDR3aa: ASSSLAGGGTDTQY
len: 11; d_gene: NA; j_gene: TRBJ1-1; v_gene: TRBV2; CDR3aa: ASSSSQISGAF
len: 12; d_gene: NA; j_gene: TRBJ2-6; v_gene: TRBV27; CDR3aa: ASTSRAGANVLT
len: 14; d_gene: TRBD1; j_gene: TRBJ1-2; v_gene: TRBV7-2; CDR3aa: ASSLDPDRNNYGYT
len: 13; d_gene: TRBD1; j_gene: TRBJ2-1; v_gene: TRBV5-1; CDR3aa: ASSLGTGRYNEQF
len: 13; d_gene: TRBD1; j_gene: TRBJ1-5; v_gene: TRBV19; CDR3aa: ASSIGPTGDQPQH
len: 12; d_gene: NA; j_gene: TRBJ2-5; v_gene: TRBV5-4; CDR3aa: ASSFIGREETQY
len: 13; d_gene: TRBD1; j_gene: TRBJ1-3; v_gene: TRBV6-6; CDR3aa: ASSYQRTGGNTIY
len: 13; d_gene: TRBD2; j_gene: TRBJ2-7; v_gene: TRBV7-8; CDR3aa: ASSLMGLALSEQY
len: 12; d_gene: TRBD1; j_gene: TRBJ2-7; v_gene: TRBV5-1; CDR3aa: ASSLDRGLREQY
len: 13; d_gene: TRBD1; j_gene: TRBJ1-6; v_gene: TRBV9; CDR3aa: ASSVAAGGNSPLH
len: 13; d_gene: TRBD2; j_gene: TRBJ2-7; v_gene: TRBV6-2/TRBV6-3; CDR3aa: ASSYSRGSSYEQY
len: 11; d_gene: NA; j_gene: TRBJ1-6; v_gene: TRBV30; CDR3aa: AWITGGDSPLH
len: 11; d_gene: TRBD1; j_gene: TRBJ1-1; v_gene: TRBV29-1; CDR3aa: SAPGQYNTEAF
len: 13; d_gene: TRBD1; j_gene: TRBJ1-5; v_gene: TRBV9; CDR3aa: ASSRTGGGNQPQH
len: 11; d_gene: NA; j_gene: TRBJ1-1; v_gene: TRBV7-8; CDR3aa: ASSLDRNTEAF
len: 12; d_gene: NA; j_gene: TRBJ2-7; v_gene: TRBV10-3; CDR3aa: AISESTAAYEQY
len: 15; d_gene: TRBD1; j_gene: TRBJ2-2; v_gene: TRBV6-2/TRBV6-3; CDR3aa: ASSSNPGQGFTGELF
len: 13; d_gene: NA; j_gene: TRBJ2-3; v_gene: TRBV7-6; CDR3aa: ASSFGPGFTDTQY
len: 13; d_gene: NA; j_gene: TRBJ2-1; v_gene: TRBV19; CDR3aa: ASSLRGGSINEQF